The TCR beta chain under discussion was sequenced for a study of T cell responses to AZD1222 COVID-19 vaccine. Regarding the study as a whole: Researchers report vaccine-associated CD4 TCRs spanning spike, with dominance at 160-218 and 743-854. Increased Spike-specific TCR breadth and depth were observed after two AZD1222 doses. Close to half of all spike-specific TCRs reportedly target regions of the variants that are unmutated. Donor demographics were predominantly white British with a female majority; clonal diversity may be underestimated.

V shed 7 bases, J shed 9 bases, and the junction held 7 bases outside the gene matches. This CDR3 is 14 amino acids long. Germline CDR1 is MDHEN and CDR2 is SYDVKM. Clones were read by immunoSEQ multiplex PCR, and TCRdb kept only the in-frame ones, dropping some. The repertoire has roughly 150,000 clones, almost 90% of them found once; the top ten carry around 5.2%. A note on this clone: Its antigen is not identified.

This sequence joins TRBV28 and TRBJ1-6, with 9 bases that match TRBD1. This clonotype was sampled from an adult in good health. The starting material was peripheral blood, obtained on day 0 of AZD1222 vaccination. The CDR3 here is CASISGQGGSPLHF. CDR3 in DNA: TGTGCCAGCATCTCGGGACAGGGAGGTTCACCCCTCCACTTT.